This paragraph reports one TCR beta chain. Its cognate antigen has yet to be identified. The input lacks base qualities; no much larger clone sits a single base away. This specimen belongs to a study of cytomegalovirus exposure and HLA in healthy donors (dated by TCRdb to about 2017). For the wider study: According to an earlier analysis of 587 of the donors, roughly 180 million T cells yielded some 110 million unique TCR beta sequences and more than 250 Gb of sequence data. Class I and class II HLA loci were covered by the typing at four-digit resolution. An early release covering around 630 HLA-typed donors comprised around 300 gigabases of sequencing data and approximately 80 million unique TCR sequences. Roughly 5 DR-DQ haplotypes were handled as single units for association and clustering, since linkage in the cohort was strong. Rather than drawing on any new phenotypic data, the later analysis identified candidate immune exposures from TCR beta sequences and the way those sequences occurred across donors. In a later analysis, previously published TCR beta repertoires from 550 to 750 donors were re-analyzed and high-resolution HLA genotyping was added so that TCR occurrence patterns could be studied. Of the 300 to 500 genotyped donors, roughly 76% were placed in the genetic ancestry cluster associated with self-reported Caucasian donors. Using immunosequencing, the study profiled T cell repertoires from approximately 700 subjects and related those repertoires to cytomegalovirus serostatus. The study aimed to test whether signatures of past pathogen exposure could be identified by cataloging public T cell receptors. Among 300 to 450 genotyped donors of the cohort, an average of around 240,000 unique TCR beta nucleotide sequences were sequenced per donor, roughly a sixth of them non-productive. The number of typed donors differed by locus: roughly 629-640 for A, B, C, DRB1 and DQB1; 500 to 550 for DQA1; roughly 600 for DPA1; and 450 to 480 for DPB1. All discovery cohort repertoires had been generated using a single sequencing platform. Besides the first cohort of approximately 710 subjects, a separate validation cohort made up of roughly 120 different subjects was used. To decide whether each TCR beta V gene segment behaved as functional or pseudogenic, an earlier analysis of 587 of the donors relied on high-throughput TCR beta sequencing. Donor age, sex, ethnicity and CMV serostatus were compiled together with the repertoire data. A later genetic analysis used genome-wide SNP genotypes for about 60% of the roughly 670 donors, treating that subset as a discovery cohort. To predict cytomegalovirus infection status, the study brought together high-throughput TCR immunosequencing, statistical association of individual TCRs with disease status, and machine learning.

General study outcomes and caveats: The authors suggested that the approach could potentially be generalized to other disease states and immunological phenotypes. The 87-base-pair reads could not distinguish some IMGT-functional V segments, including TRBV6-2 and TRBV6-3, so those segments were excluded. In a later analysis, HLA-associated TCR beta chains showed more clonal expansion and lower generation probabilities than non-associated chains that were equally common. A later genetic analysis reported fewer N-insertions in productive TCRs among donors in an Asian-associated ancestry cluster than the roughly 620-donor mean. Three of the identified cytomegalovirus-associated TCR beta chains were confirmed in vitro to be specific for cytomegalovirus antigens. A later analysis reported that several top co-occurrence clusters appeared linked to parvovirus B19, influenza, CMV and Epstein-Barr virus. In this cohort, only TCR beta chains were sequenced, and detectable features were limited by the absence of alpha or paired-chain data. In a later analysis, TCR association rates were found to vary across HLA loci, with the most associated TCRs seen for DRB1 alleles and the fewest for HLA-C alleles. Correlated functional status among segregating V segments might be attributable to linkage disequilibrium, but an unknown experimental factor could not be ruled out. Because counts were too low, 15 to 20 rarely observed V segments, including chromosome 9 orphons, were excluded from the earlier analysis of a few hundred of the donors. When HLA alleles, especially DR and DQ, strongly co-occurred, TCR associations were difficult to assign to individual alleles. Presence/absence analyses assumed roughly uniform sequencing depth across donors, an assumption that may not hold. A group of highly shared sequence variants was considered likely to be a technical artifact of the sequencing pipeline. A further reported finding was that TCR beta sequences accurately predicted the HLA-A and HLA-B alleles for most subjects in the first cohort. In an earlier analysis of about 600 of the donors, most TCR beta V segments appeared in productive rearrangements about 87% or about 30% of the time, broadly matching IMGT annotations. A later analysis associated 16,951 TCR beta sequences with specific HLA alleles at a false discovery rate of 0.05. For the cohort, immune exposure information was limited to CMV serostatus. The classifier was reported to diagnose cytomegalovirus status with high specificity and sensitivity in both the original cohort and the validation cohort. Most TCR sequences were observed very rarely across donors, whereas some public TCRs were present in many individuals. In the study, 150 to 200 TCR beta chains were listed as associated with cytomegalovirus. A later genetic analysis associated a missense DCLRE1C variant with V-gene and J-gene trimming of TCR beta chains, and an independent cohort replicated the association. According to a later analysis, most CMV-associated TCR beta chains appeared to be HLA-restricted, and the HLA associations seemed to be driven largely by CMV exposure. Because some donors lacked HLA typing at each locus, the association tests relied only on the typed subset.

The CDR3, from cysteine to phenylalanine, totals 13 residues. The only DNA kept is the CDR3, 39 bases in frame from the first base. The germline V gene gives CDR1 as MNHNS and CDR2 as SASEGT. The cohort consisted of 600 or so healthy bone marrow donors. Cohort members were all nominally healthy when sampled, although unrecorded immune exposures were likely present. The donor was CMV seronegative and belonged to the group of around 350 seronegative cohort members. Each donor provided a peripheral blood sample, and peripheral blood mononuclear cells were used for TCR beta sequencing. Genomic DNA extraction from the blood cell samples was performed with the Qiagen DNeasy Blood Extraction Kit. Libraries were built with the immunoSEQ multiplex PCR assay. For the multiplex PCR, a mixture combining 60 forward primers for TCR Vbeta segments and 13 reverse primers for TCR Jbeta segments was used. The CDR3 region of rearranged TCR beta genes was amplified from genomic DNA with a multiplex PCR assay. The amplified TCR beta libraries were sequenced on the Illumina HiSeq System as 87-base-pair reads. From the authors' description of their analysis: In a later analysis, some 80 million unique TCR beta chains were counted across the 650 to 700 repertoires, and roughly 10 million of these chains were shared by at least two donors. To remove PCR and sequencing errors, raw reads were error-corrected and collapsed into unique sequences using a nearest-neighbor algorithm that merged closely related sequences. V, D and J gene segments were assigned by aligning CDR3 sequences to IMGT reference sequences. For a sequence to be retained, a match of at least six nucleotides to both a V gene segment and a J gene segment was required. A rearrangement counted as productive if the CDR3 had no stop codons and remained in frame with V and J, and every other rearrangement counted as non-productive. CDR3 was defined by IMGT convention, running from the second conserved V-encoded cysteine to the conserved J-encoded phenylalanine. The earlier analysis of fewer than 700 of the donors excluded sequences that lacked an unambiguous match to a single V gene segment. An earlier analysis of a few hundred of the donors called V segments functional above 56.7% productive rearrangements and segregating when the between-donor standard deviation exceeded 5%. A statistical classification framework was built to diagnose cytomegalovirus status from the catalog of TCR beta chain sequences. In a later analysis, V and J genes were assigned by comparing TCR nucleotide sequences against IMGT/GENE-DB human TR gene sequences. Using the TCRdist pipeline, a later analysis assigned CDR3 sequences along with most-parsimonious VDJ recombination scenarios. In a later analysis, every TCR beta chain was defined by the combination of its CDR3 amino acid sequence and its V-gene family, and reads without a unique V-gene family were dropped. In a later analysis, fewer than 650 highly shared, low-generation-probability nucleotide sequences were removed to address suspected cross-contamination and a sequencing artifact. In a later analysis, a clonal expansion index was calculated for each public chain from normalized within-repertoire ranks of inferred template counts. In a later analysis, generation probabilities were computed using a VDJ recombination model fitted to out-of-frame rearrangements, and the results were checked against IGoR. In a later analysis, hypergeometric tests were used to score TCR-TCR, TCR-HLA and TCR-CMV co-occurrence, with a repertoire-size bias correction applied to TCR pairs. To estimate false discovery rates, a later analysis permuted the HLA or CMV assignments 20 times. In a later analysis, co-occurring TCRs were grouped using DBSCAN, and TCRdist sequence similarity was added for clustering within HLA-allele-positive subsets. Repertoires with fewer than 30,000 or more than 120,000 public chains, plus five repertoires with anomalous nucleotide sharing, were excluded from co-occurrence clustering. The immuneACCESS repertoire file appears here via TCRdb, limited to in-frame rearrangements. These files lack a portion of the clones; in checked studies, under half of the deficit traces to unresolved V genes, and the cause of the others is not known. For V, J and clone size, that table is used; D and trimming come from the DNA. Recorded for this sample are 150,000 to 200,000 clones; 65% to 80% of them occurred a single time. The top ten hold around 2.1% of the sample.

The material sequenced was PBMCs. This sequence originates from a female donor in good health and CMV-seronegative. This chain is built from TRBV6-1 and TRBJ1-1; TRBD1 is a weak D gene call, 6 bases matching. The CDR3 amino acid sequence is: CGARGGRKTEAFF. The sequenced DNA is TGTGGGGCAAGGGGGGGGCGCAAAACTGAAGCTTTCTTT.